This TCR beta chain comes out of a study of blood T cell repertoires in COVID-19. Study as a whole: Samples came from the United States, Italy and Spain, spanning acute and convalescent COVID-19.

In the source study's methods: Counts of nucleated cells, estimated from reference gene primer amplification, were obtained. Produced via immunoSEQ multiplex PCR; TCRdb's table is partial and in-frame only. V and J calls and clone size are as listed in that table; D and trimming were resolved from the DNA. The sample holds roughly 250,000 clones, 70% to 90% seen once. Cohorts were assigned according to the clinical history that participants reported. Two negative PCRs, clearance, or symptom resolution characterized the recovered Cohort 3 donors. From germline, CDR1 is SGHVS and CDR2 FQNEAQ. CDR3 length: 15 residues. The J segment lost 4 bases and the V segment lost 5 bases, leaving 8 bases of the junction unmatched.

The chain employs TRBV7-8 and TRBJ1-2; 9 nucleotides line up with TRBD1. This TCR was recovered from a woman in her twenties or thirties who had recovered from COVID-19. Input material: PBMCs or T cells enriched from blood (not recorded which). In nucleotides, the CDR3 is TGTGCCAGCAGCCACCCGGGACAGGGACTCTATGGCTACACCTTC. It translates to CASSHPGQGLYGYTF. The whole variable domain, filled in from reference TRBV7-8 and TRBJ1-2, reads GAGVSQSPRYKVAKRGQDVALRCDPISGHVSLFWYQQALGQGPEFLTYFQNEAQLDKSGLPSDRFFAERPEGSVSTLKIQRTQQEDSAVYLCASSHPGQGLYGYTFGSGTRLTVV.